The source of this T cell receptor (beta chain) is a study of technical replicates of blood from a few donors. Clones were read by immunoSEQ multiplex PCR, and TCRdb kept only the in-frame ones, dropping some. The sample records approximately 75,000 clones, roughly 92% being singletons. The CDR3 is 17 residues long. J gave up 2 bases and V 5 bases, and 15 bases lay outside the gene matches. Germline lookup yields CDR1 GTSNPN and CDR2 SVGIG (reference sequence). Specimen: T cells isolated from PBMCs. The sequence derives from a human donor in good health. V usage is TRBV30 and J usage is TRBJ2-7; TRBD1 matches 10 bases. The CDR3 coding sequence is TGTGCCTGGGATCGGGGAAGATCGGACAGGGGGGCCTACGAGCAGTACTTC. Translating it yields CAWDRGRSDRGAYEQYF.